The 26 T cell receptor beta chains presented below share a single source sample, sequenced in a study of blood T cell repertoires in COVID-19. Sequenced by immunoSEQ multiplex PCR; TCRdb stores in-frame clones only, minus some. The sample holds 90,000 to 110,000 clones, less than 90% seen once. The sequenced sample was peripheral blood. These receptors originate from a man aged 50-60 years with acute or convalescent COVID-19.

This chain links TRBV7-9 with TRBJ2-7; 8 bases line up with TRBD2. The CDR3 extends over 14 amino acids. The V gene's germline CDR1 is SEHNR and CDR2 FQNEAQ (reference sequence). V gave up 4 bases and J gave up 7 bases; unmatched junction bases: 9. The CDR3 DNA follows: TGTGCCAGCAGCTCCGAGCGGGGGCCTAGAGAGCAGTACTTC. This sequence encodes CASSSERGPREQYF.

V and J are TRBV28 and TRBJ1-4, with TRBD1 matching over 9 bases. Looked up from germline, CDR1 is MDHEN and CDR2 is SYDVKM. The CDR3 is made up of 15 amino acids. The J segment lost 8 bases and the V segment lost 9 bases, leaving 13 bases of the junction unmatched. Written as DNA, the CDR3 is TGTGCCAGTCAACTGCCGGGACAGGGCAAAGAAAAACTGTTTTTT. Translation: CASQLPGQGKEKLFF. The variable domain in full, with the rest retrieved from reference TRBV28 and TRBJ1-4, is DVKVTQSSRYLVKRTGEKVFLECVQDMDHENMFWYRQDPGLGLRLIYFSYDVKMKEKGDIPEGYSVSREKKERFSLILESASTNQTSMYLCASQLPGQGKEKLFFGSGTQLSVL.

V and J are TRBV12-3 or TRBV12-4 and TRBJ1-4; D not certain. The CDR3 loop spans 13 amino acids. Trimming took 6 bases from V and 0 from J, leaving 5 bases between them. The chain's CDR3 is CASSPATNEKLFF. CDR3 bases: TGTGCCAGCAGCCCTGCAACTAATGAAAAACTGTTTTTT.

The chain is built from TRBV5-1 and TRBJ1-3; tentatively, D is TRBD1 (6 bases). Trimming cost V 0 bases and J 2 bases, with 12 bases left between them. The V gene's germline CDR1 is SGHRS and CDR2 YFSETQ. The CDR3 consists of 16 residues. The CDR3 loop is CASSLVGGLTGNTIYF. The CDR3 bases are TGCGCCAGCAGCTTGGTTGGGGGCCTTACTGGAAACACCATATATTTT.

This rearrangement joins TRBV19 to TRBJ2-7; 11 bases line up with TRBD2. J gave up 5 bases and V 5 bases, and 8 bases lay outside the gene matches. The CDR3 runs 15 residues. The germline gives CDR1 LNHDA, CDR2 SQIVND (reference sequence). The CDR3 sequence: CASSRSTSGINEQYF. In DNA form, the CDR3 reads TGTGCCAGTAGTCGATCGACTAGCGGGATCAACGAGCAGTACTTC.

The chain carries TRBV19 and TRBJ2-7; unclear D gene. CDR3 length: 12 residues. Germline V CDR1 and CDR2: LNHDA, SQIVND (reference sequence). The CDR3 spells CGKYPSSYEQYF. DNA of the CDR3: TGTGGAAAGTACCCCAGCTCCTACGAGCAGTACTTC.

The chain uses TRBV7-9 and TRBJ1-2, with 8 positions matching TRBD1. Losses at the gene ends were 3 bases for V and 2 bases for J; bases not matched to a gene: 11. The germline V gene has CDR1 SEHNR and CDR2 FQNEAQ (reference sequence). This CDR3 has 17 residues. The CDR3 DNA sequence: TGTGCCAGCAGCTTTGGTTCTTGGGGACAGGAGAACTATGGCTACACCTTC. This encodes CASSFGSWGQENYGYTF.

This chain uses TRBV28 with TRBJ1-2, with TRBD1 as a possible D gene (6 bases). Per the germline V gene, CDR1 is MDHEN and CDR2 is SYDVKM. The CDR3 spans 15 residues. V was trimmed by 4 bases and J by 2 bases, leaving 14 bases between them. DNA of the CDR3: TGTGCCAGCAGTTCGGGGGGGACACAGAACTATGGCTACACCTTC. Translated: CASSSGGTQNYGYTF.

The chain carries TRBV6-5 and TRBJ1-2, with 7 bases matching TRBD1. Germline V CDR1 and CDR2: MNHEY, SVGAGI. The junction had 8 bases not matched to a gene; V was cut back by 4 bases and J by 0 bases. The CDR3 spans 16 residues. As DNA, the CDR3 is TGTGCCAGCAGTTCAGTTCGACAGGGACCTAACTATGGCTACACCTTC. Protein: CASSSVRQGPNYGYTF.

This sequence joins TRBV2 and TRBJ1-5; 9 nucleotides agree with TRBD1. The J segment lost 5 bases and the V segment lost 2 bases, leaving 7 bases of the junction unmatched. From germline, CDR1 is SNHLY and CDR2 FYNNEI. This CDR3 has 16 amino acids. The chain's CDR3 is CASSERWGQGYQPQHF. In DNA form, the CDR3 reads TGTGCCAGCAGTGAAAGGTGGGGACAGGGCTATCAGCCCCAGCATTTT.

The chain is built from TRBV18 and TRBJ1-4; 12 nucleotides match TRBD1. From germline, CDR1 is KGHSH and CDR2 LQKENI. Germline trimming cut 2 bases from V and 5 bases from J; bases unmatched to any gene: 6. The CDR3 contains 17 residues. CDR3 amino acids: CASSPIGTGGFNEKLFF. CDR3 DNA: TGTGCCAGCTCACCAATCGGGACAGGGGGCTTCAATGAAAAACTGTTTTTT.

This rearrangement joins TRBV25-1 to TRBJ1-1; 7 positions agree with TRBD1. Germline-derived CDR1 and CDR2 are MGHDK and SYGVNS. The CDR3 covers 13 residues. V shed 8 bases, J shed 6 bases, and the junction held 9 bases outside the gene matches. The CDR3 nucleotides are TGTGCCAGCGGTCGACAGGGAGCGGCTGAAGCTTTCTTT. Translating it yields CASGRQGAAEAFF. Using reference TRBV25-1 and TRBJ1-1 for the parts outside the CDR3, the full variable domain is EADIYQTPRYLVIGTGKKITLECSQTMGHDKMYWYQQDPGMELHLIHYSYGVNSTEKGDLSSESTVSRIRTEHFPLTLESARPSHTSQYLCASGRQGAAEAFFGQGTRLTVV.

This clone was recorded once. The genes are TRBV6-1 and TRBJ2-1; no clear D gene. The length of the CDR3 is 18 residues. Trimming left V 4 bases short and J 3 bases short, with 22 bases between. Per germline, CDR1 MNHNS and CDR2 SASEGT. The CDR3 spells CASSAQFNNYLIYNEQFF. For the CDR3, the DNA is TGTGCCAGCAGTGCTCAGTTTAATAACTACCTTATCTACAATGAGCAGTTCTTC.

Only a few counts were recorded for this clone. The CDR3 coding sequence is TGTGCCAGCATGGCAATGGGGGCGGACTATGGCTACACCTTC. As protein: CASMAMGADYGYTF. V usage is TRBV5-4 and J usage is TRBJ1-2, with D maybe TRBD1 (6 bases). CDR1 is SGHNT and CDR2 is YYREEE in the germline V gene (reference sequence). Trimming took 6 bases from V and 3 from J, leaving 15 bases between them. The CDR3 has 14 amino acids.

The chain's CDR3 is CASSSPDRANYEQYF. The DNA for the CDR3 is TGTGCCAGCAGTTCCCCCGACAGGGCAAACTACGAGCAGTACTTC. V and J are TRBV6-6 and TRBJ2-7, with 7 bases that match TRBD1. The CDR3 length is 15 residues. Germline CDR1 MNHNY, CDR2 SVGAGI (reference sequence). After removal of 4 bases from V and 3 bases from J, the junction contained 9 bases not matched to a gene.

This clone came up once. This chain's CDR3 is CSASGGGRTSAPDEQYF. DNA for the CDR3: TGCAGTGCTAGTGGAGGGGGCCGGACTAGCGCCCCTGACGAGCAGTACTTC. The chain has TRBV20-1 and TRBJ2-7; 9 bases match TRBD2. The germline V gene has CDR1 DFQATT and CDR2 SNEGSKA (reference sequence). V was clipped by 3 bases and J by 5 bases; unmatched bases: 17. The CDR3 length is 17 residues.

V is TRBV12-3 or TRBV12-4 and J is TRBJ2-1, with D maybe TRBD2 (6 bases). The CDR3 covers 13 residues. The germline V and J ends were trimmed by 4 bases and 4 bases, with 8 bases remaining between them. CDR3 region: CASSWREYNEQFF. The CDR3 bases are TGTGCCAGCAGTTGGCGGGAATACAATGAGCAGTTCTTC.

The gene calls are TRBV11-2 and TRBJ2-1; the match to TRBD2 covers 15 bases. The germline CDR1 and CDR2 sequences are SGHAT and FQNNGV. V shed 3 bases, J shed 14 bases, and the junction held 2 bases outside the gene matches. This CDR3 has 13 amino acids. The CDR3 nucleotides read TGTGCCAGCAGCTTGGGACTAGCGGGGGGCGAGTTCTTC. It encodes CASSLGLAGGEFF.

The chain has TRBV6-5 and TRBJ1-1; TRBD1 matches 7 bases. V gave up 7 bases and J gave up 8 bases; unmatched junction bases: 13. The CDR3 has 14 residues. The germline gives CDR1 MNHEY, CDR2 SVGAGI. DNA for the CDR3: TGTGCCAGCAATAGGGGACAGCTCAGAGGAGAAGCTTTCTTT. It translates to CASNRGQLRGEAFF.

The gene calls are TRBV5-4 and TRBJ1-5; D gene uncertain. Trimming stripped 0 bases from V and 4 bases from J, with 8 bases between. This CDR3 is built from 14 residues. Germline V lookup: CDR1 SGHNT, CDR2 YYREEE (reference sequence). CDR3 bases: TGTGCCAGCAGCTTGGATCCGGGGAATCAGCCCCAGCATTTT. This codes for CASSLDPGNQPQHF.

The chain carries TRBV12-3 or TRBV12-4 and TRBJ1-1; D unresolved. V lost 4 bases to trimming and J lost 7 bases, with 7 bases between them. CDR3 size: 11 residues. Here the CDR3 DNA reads TGTGCCAGCAGTTCCCCCTATGAAGCTTTCTTT. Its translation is CASSSPYEAFF.

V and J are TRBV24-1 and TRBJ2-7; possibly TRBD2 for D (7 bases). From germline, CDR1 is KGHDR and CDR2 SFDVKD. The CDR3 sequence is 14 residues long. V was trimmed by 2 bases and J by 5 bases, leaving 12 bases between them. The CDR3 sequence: CATSDYREGNEQYF. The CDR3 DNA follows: TGTGCCACCAGTGATTACAGGGAGGGCAACGAGCAGTACTTC.

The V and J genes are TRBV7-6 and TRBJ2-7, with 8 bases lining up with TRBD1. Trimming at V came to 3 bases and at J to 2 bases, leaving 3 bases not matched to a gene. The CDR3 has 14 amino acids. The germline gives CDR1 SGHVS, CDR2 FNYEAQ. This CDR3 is CASSFETGAYEQYF. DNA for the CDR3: TGTGCCAGCAGCTTTGAGACAGGGGCCTACGAGCAGTACTTC.

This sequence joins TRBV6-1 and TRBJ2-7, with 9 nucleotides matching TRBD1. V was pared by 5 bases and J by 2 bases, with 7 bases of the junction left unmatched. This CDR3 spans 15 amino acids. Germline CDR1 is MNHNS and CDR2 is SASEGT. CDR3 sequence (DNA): TGTGCCAGCAGTTCCCGGGACAGGGCCCCCTACGAGCAGTACTTC. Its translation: CASSSRDRAPYEQYF.

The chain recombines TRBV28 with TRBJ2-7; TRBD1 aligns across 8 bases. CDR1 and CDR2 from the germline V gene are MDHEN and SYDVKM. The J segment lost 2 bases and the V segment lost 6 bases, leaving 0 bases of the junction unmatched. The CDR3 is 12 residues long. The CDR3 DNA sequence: TGTGCCAGCAGACAGGGGGCCTACGAGCAGTACTTC. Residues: CASRQGAYEQYF.

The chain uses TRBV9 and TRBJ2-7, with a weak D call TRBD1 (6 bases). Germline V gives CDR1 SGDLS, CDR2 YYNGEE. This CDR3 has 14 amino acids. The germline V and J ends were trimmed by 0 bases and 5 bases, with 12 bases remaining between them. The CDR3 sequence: CASSVEGGRNEQYF. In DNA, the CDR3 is TGTGCCAGCAGCGTAGAAGGGGGTCGGAACGAGCAGTACTTC.